This is a list of T cell receptor beta chains from one sample in a study of blood T cell repertoires in COVID-19. The protocol was immunoSEQ multiplex PCR, while the TCRdb copy is restricted to in-frame clones and leaves out a portion. The repertoire holds 50,000 to 60,000 clones, approximately 85% seen once, with about 13% in the top ten. What was sequenced was peripheral blood. These receptors were taken from a human donor in a cohort sampled during active COVID-19. Each CDR3 is given with its conserved first and last residue. A D gene is named only where the DNA matches it firmly. The size field is filled for only some rows; it gives once, few, many or a size class.

V gene	J gene	clone size	D gene	CDR3 DNA	CDR3 protein
TRBV9	TRBJ1-2	.	.	TGTGCCAGCAGCACCCCTCGAGGGGGGGTCTATGGCTACACCTTC	CASSTPRGGVYGYTF
TRBV11-3	TRBJ2-3	.	.	TGTGCCAGCAGCTTACTAGCCGGGTCCGATACGCAGTATTTT	CASSLLAGSDTQYF
TRBV19	TRBJ2-7	few	TRBD1	TGTGCCAGTAGTGGCCCCCGGGACAGGTCCTACGAGCAGTACTTC	CASSGPRDRSYEQYF
TRBV5-1	TRBJ1-1	.	.	TGCGCCAGCACCTCTGCGCTACAGGGATCGGGCACTGAAGCTTTCTTT	CASTSALQGSGTEAFF
TRBV28	TRBJ1-2	.	.	TGTGCCAGCCTGGTCGGGCAGGGTGGTGGCTACACCTTC	CASLVGQGGGYTF
TRBV11-2	TRBJ2-1	.	.	TGTGCCAGCAGCCGTCCGGCCTACAATGAGCAGTTCTTC	CASSRPAYNEQFF
TRBV5-1	TRBJ2-7	once	TRBD2	TGCGCCAGCAGCGGAGCACTAGCGGGAGGCCACGAGCAGTACTTC	CASSGALAGGHEQYF
TRBV4-2	TRBJ2-7	.	.	TGTGCCAGCAGCCTGACGGGGTATGCCTACGAGCAGTACTTC	CASSLTGYAYEQYF
TRBV9	TRBJ2-2	.	.	TGTGCCAGCAGCCCCCAGGACAGTCCCTATGGCGCCGGGGAGCTGTTTTTT	CASSPQDSPYGAGELFF
TRBV7-3	TRBJ2-2	.	TRBD2	TGTGCCAGCAGCCAAACTAGCGGGAACGCCGGGGAGCTGTTTTTT	CASSQTSGNAGELFF
TRBV30	TRBJ2-7	few	.	TGTGCCTGGAGCGCAAGGGAGGAGCAGTACTTC	CAWSAREEQYF
TRBV15	TRBJ2-4	.	TRBD1	TGTGCCACCAGCAGAGGACGGATAGGACAGGGGGCTTTGGGAAACATTCAGTACTTC	CATSRGRIGQGALGNIQYF
TRBV7-9	TRBJ2-7	.	.	TGTGCCAGCAGCTTCCCCGGCGGGGCCCTCTCCTACGAGCAGTACTTC	CASSFPGGALSYEQYF
TRBV4-3	TRBJ1-4	.	.	TGCGCCAGCAGCCAAGAATTTCGGGGGGAAAAACTGTTTTTT	CASSQEFRGEKLFF
TRBV14	TRBJ2-1	.	.	TGTGCCAGCAGCCAAGTTAGACAAAATACCTACAATGAGCAGTTCTTC	CASSQVRQNTYNEQFF
TRBV19	TRBJ2-1	.	TRBD2	TGTGCCAGTAGTCTGACTAGCGGGAGGGCCTTCAATGAGCAGTTCTTC	CASSLTSGRAFNEQFF
TRBV30	TRBJ1-5	.	.	TGTGCCTGGAGTGTACGGGGAGGCAATCAGCCCCAGCATTTT	CAWSVRGGNQPQHF
TRBV14	TRBJ2-1	.	.	TGTGCCAGCAGCCAAGCCCTCACTAGCTCACGGCACTACAATGAGCAGTTCTTC	CASSQALTSSRHYNEQFF
TRBV19	TRBJ2-5	.	.	TGTGCCAGTAGGGGGGGTGAGACCCAGTACTTC	CASRGGETQYF
TRBV9	TRBJ1-6	.	TRBD1	TGTGCCAGCAGCGCGACAGGGGCGCCGGGCTCACCCCTCCACTTT	CASSATGAPGSPLHF
TRBV19	TRBJ2-7	.	TRBD1	TGTGCCAGTAGTGGGGGACAGGGCACCTACGAGCAGTACTTC	CASSGGQGTYEQYF
TRBV7-3	TRBJ2-1	.	.	TGTGCCAGCAGCACGACACTCTACAATGAGCAGTTCTTC	CASSTTLYNEQFF
TRBV5-4	TRBJ2-7	.	.	TGTGCCAGCAGCTTGTCTGCAGGGGAAGACGAGCAGTACTTC	CASSLSAGEDEQYF
TRBV7-9	TRBJ2-3	.	.	TGTGCCAGCAGCTTAGTCTCGATGGTACAGGGCCCCACAGATACGCAGTATTTT	CASSLVSMVQGPTDTQYF
TRBV19	TRBJ2-6	few	.	TGTGCCAGTAGTATGTCAGGCTTTGGGGCCAACGTCCTGACTTTC	CASSMSGFGANVLTF
TRBV7-3	TRBJ2-3	.	.	TGTGCCAGCAGTCCGCCCGGGGGGCCGGGGGCTACGCAGTATTTT	CASSPPGGPGATQYF
TRBV7-2	TRBJ2-7	.	TRBD1	TGTGCCAGCAGCTGGACAGGGCCGTCCTACGAGCAGTACTTC	CASSWTGPSYEQYF
TRBV4-3	TRBJ2-5	.	TRBD2	TGCGCCAGCAGCCGACGCGGGGGGGAGACCCAGTACTTC	CASSRRGGETQYF
TRBV14	TRBJ2-7	.	TRBD1	TGTGCCAGCAGCACGACAGGGCTCCTCGAGCAGTACTTC	CASSTTGLLEQYF
TRBV7-8	TRBJ1-1	.	.	TGTGCCAGCAGCTTAAGTCGGTTCACTGAAGCTTTCTTT	CASSLSRFTEAFF
TRBV29-1	TRBJ1-2	.	.	TGCAGCGTTGAAGATAGACCGGGAGGCTGGGGCTACACCTTC	CSVEDRPGGWGYTF
TRBV30	TRBJ1-6	.	.	TGTGCCTGGAACCCCGGTTCCTATAATTCACCCCTCCACTTT	CAWNPGSYNSPLHF
TRBV4-1	TRBJ2-7	.	.	TGCGCCAGCAGCCCCCACACAATCTCCTACGAGCAGTACTTC	CASSPHTISYEQYF
TRBV7-8	TRBJ1-1	once	TRBD1	TGTGCCAGCAGCTTCAAAATGACAGGGGGAACTGAAGCTTTCTTT	CASSFKMTGGTEAFF
TRBV7-3	TRBJ2-1	.	TRBD2	TGTGCCAGCAGCTACCCTCAGGGGACTAGCGGGAGCTACAATGAGCAGTTCTTC	CASSYPQGTSGSYNEQFF
TRBV9	TRBJ2-5	.	.	TGTGCCAGCAGCGGCGGAGTGACTCCCAGTCAAGAGACCCAGTACTTC	CASSGGVTPSQETQYF
TRBV2	TRBJ2-1	.	TRBD2	TGTGCCAGCACCGGACTAGCGGAGGCCTACAATGAGCAGTTCTTC	CASTGLAEAYNEQFF
TRBV27	TRBJ2-3	.	TRBD2	TGTGCCAGCACCCCGAGTAGCAGAGCGGGAGATTCACCCGATACGCAGTATTTT	CASTPSSRAGDSPDTQYF
TRBV6-2/TRBV6-3	TRBJ1-2	.	.	TGTGCCAGCAGTTCAGGAGCGGGTAACTATGGCTACACCTTC	CASSSGAGNYGYTF
TRBV27	TRBJ2-2	once	TRBD1	TGTGCCAGCAGCCGGGACAGGGTTGACGGGGAGCTGTTTTTT	CASSRDRVDGELFF
TRBV7-2	TRBJ2-7	few	TRBD1	TGTGCCAGCAGCTTACGGGGACAGGTCTACGAGCAGTACTTC	CASSLRGQVYEQYF
TRBV6-4	TRBJ1-4	.	TRBD1	TGTGCCAGCAGTCCCGGGACAGGGATAAATGAAAAACTGTTTTTT	CASSPGTGINEKLFF
TRBV19	TRBJ2-7	once	TRBD1	TGTGCCAGTAGTATAGGGACAGGTGGCTTCTACGAGCAGTACTTC	CASSIGTGGFYEQYF
TRBV11-2	TRBJ2-5	.	TRBD1	TGTGCCAGCATCCCGGGACAGGGGGCTTGGGGGGAGACCCAGTACTTC	CASIPGQGAWGETQYF
TRBV11-3	TRBJ2-1	.	TRBD2	TGTGCCAGCAGCTTAGGGCGGGAGGGCGATGAGCAGTTCTTC	CASSLGREGDEQFF
TRBV18	TRBJ2-3	.	TRBD1	TGTGCCAGCTCACCCTTGACAGGGGGTCTGCGCACAGATACGCAGTATTTT	CASSPLTGGLRTDTQYF
TRBV19	TRBJ2-2	.	TRBD2	TGTGCCAGTAAGCGGGAGGGCACCGGGGAGCTGTTTTTT	CASKREGTGELFF
TRBV4-2	TRBJ2-3	once	.	TGTGCCAGCAGCCAAGAAGGGGGAAAAGCAGATACGCAGTATTTT	CASSQEGGKADTQYF
TRBV5-1	TRBJ2-5	.	.	TGCGCCAGCAGCCATAGCGGGACCCAGTACTTC	CASSHSGTQYF
TRBV4-2	TRBJ1-1	.	.	TGTGCCAGCAGCCAAGCGGGCAGGGGCACTGAAGCTTTCTTT	CASSQAGRGTEAFF
TRBV27	TRBJ2-1	once	TRBD2	TGTGCCAGCAGTTTAGTGGGGGGGGGCTACAATGAGCAGTTCTTC	CASSLVGGGYNEQFF
TRBV15	TRBJ2-7	.	.	TGTGCCACCAGCACAGGGGGGTTCGTTGGGCAGTACTTC	CATSTGGFVGQYF
TRBV7-8	TRBJ2-1	once	TRBD2	TGTGCCAGCAGCTTACAGTGGAACCTGGGGGGGTACAATGAGCAGTTCTTC	CASSLQWNLGGYNEQFF